The sample holds a few counts of the clone carrying this T cell receptor beta chain. Its antigen is not known. Germline CDR1 and CDR2: SGHTA and FQGTGA. This CDR3 region has 16 residues. With 5 bases removed from V and 2 bases from J, the gap between germline ends came to 17 bases. This sample stems from a study of blood T cells in healthy people across ages. The second PCR ran 7 to 11 cycles with a sample-barcoded 5' primer and J-beta primers. Carrying 12 random nucleotides, a template-switch adaptor labeled each individual cDNA molecule. Each CDR3 protein is one row after TCRdb ran MiXCR on the 5' RACE reads. The profile shows about a million distinct CDR3 sequences, more than 30% of them singletons. Findings and limits, study-wide: The diversity estimates, figures obtained from one million T cells, were considered underestimates. The unknown donor CMV status may have confounded expanded clonotype changes.

The TCR comes from a man between 18 and 35 years old in good health. The chain carries TRBV7-3 and TRBJ2-3, with D possibly matching TRBD1 (6 bases). The sequenced sample was blood. CDR3 protein: CASSPSTGYDTDTQYF. The CDR3 DNA is TGTGCCAGCAGCCCCTCGACAGGTTACGACACAGATACGCAGTATTTT.